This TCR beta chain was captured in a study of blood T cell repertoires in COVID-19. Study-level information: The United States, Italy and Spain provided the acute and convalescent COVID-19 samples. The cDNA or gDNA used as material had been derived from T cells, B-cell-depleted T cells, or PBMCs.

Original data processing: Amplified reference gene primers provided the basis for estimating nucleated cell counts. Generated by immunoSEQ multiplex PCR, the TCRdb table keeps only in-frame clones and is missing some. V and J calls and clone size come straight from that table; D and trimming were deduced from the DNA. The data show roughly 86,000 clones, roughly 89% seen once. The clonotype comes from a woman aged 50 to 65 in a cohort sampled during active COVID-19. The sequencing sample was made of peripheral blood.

In nucleotides, the CDR3 is TGCGCCAGCAGTGAGTCGAATGGAGGCTCCTATAATTCACCCCTCCACTTT. Amino acid sequence: CASSESNGGSYNSPLHF. The V call is TRBV10-1, the J call TRBJ1-6; D is uncertain. CDR1 is WNHNN, CDR2 SYGVQD, per germline (reference sequence). Deletions cut 0 bases from V and 0 bases from J, with 9 bases between. This CDR3 region has 17 residues.